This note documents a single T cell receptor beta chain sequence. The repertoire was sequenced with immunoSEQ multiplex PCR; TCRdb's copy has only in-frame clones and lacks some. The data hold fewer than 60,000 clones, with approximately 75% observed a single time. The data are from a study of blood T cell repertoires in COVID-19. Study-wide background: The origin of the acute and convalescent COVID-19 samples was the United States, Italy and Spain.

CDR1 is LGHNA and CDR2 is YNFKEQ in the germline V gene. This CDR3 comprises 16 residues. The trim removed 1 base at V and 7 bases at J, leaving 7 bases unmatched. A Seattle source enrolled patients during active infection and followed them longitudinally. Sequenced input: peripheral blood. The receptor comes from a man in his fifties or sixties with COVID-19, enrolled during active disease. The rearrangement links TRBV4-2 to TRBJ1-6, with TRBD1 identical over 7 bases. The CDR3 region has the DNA TGTGCCAGCAGCCAAGTACCGGGACAGCTAAATTCACCCCTCCACTTT. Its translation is CASSQVPGQLNSPLHF.